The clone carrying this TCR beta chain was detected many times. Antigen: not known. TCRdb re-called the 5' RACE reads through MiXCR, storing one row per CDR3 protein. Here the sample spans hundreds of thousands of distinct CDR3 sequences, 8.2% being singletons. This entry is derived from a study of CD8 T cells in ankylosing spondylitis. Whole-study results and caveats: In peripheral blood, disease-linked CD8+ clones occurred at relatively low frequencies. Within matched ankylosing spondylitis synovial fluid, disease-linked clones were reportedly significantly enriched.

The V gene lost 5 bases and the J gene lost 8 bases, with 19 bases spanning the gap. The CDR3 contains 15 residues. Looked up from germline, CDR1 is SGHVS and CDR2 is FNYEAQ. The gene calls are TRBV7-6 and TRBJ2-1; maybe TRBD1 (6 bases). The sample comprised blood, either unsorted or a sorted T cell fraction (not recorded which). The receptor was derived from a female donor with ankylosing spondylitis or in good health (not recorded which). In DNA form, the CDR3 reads TGTGCCAGCAGCCTAAACCCCCTGGGGGCCGATGAGCAGTTCTTC. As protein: CASSLNPLGADEQFF.